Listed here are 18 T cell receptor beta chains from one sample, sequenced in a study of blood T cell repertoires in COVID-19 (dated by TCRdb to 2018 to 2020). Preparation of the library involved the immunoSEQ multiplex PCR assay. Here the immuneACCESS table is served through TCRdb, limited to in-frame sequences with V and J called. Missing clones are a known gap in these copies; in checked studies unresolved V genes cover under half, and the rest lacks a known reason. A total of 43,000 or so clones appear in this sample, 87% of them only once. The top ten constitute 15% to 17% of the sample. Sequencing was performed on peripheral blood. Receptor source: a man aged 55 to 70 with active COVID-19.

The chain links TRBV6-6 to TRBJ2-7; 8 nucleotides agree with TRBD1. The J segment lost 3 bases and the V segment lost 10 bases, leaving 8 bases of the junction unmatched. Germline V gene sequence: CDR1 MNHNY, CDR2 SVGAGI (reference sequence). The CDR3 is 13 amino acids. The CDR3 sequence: CATETGVHYEQYF. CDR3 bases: TGTGCCACCGAGACAGGGGTGCACTACGAGCAGTACTTC.

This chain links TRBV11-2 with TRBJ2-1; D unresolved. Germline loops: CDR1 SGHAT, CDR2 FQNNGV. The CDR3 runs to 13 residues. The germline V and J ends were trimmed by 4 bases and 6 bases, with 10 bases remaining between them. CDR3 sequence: CASSSPTLNEQFF. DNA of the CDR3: TGTGCCAGCAGCTCCCCGACACTCAATGAGCAGTTCTTC.

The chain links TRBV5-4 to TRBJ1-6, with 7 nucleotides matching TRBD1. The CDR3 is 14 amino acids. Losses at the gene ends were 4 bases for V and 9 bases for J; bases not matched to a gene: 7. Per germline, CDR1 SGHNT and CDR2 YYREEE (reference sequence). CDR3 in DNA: TGTGCCAGCAGCCACCGGGACAGTCTTTCACCCCTCCACTTT. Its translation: CASSHRDSLSPLHF.

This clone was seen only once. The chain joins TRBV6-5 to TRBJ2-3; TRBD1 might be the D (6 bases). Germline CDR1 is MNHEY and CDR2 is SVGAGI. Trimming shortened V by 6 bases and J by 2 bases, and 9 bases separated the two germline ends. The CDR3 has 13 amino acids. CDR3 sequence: CASRDRITDTQYF. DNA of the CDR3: TGTGCCAGCAGGGACAGAATCACAGATACGCAGTATTTT.

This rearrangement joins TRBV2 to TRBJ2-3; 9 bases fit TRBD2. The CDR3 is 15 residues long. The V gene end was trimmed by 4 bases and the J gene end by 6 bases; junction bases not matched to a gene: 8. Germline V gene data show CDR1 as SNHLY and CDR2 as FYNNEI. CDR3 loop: CASSGTRAGGDTQYF. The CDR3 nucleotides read TGTGCCAGCAGTGGTACGAGAGCGGGGGGCGATACGCAGTATTTT.

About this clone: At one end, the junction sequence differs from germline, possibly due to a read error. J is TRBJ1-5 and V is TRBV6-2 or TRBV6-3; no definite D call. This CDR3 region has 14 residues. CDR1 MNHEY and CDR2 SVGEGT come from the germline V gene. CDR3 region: CASSYSNSNQPQHF. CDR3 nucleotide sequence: TGTGCCAGCAGCTACTCTAATAGCAATCAGCCCCAGCATTTT.

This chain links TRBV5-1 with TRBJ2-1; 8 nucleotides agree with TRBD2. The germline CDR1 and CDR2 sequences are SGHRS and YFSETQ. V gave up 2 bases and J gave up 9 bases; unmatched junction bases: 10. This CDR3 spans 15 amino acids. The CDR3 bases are TGCGCCAGCAGCTTCGGGGGGGCCGGCGGGAGTGAGCAGTTCTTC. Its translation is CASSFGGAGGSEQFF.

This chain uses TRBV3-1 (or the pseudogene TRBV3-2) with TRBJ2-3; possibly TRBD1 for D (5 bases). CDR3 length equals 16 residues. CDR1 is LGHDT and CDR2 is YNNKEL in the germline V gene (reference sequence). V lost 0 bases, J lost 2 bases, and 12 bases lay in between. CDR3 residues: CASSQEGAGYTDTQYF. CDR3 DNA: TGTGCCAGCAGCCAAGAAGGGGCAGGTTACACAGATACGCAGTATTTT.

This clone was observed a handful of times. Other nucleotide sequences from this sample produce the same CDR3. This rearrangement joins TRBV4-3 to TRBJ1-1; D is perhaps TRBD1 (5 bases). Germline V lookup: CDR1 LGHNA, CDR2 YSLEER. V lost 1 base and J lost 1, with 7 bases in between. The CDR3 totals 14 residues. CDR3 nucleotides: TGCGCCAGCAGCCAAGGACAGACGAACACTGAAGCTTTCTTT. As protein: CASSQGQTNTEAFF.

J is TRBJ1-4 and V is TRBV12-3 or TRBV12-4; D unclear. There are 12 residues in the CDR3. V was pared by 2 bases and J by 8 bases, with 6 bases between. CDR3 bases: TGTGCCAGCAGTTTAAGTCGGGAAAAACTGTTTTTT. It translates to CASSLSREKLFF.

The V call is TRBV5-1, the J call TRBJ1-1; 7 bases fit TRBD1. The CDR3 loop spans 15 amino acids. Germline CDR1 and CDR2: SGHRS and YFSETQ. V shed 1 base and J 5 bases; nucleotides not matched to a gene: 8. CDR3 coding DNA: TGCGCCAGCAGCTTGATTAGTGACAGGGAGACTGAAGCTTTCTTT. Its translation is CASSLISDRETEAFF.

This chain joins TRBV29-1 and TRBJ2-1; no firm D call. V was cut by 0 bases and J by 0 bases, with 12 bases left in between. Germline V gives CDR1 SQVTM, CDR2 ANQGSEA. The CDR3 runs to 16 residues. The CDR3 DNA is TGCAGCGTTGAAGATCCAGGCAGCAGCTCCTACAATGAGCAGTTCTTC. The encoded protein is CSVEDPGSSSYNEQFF.

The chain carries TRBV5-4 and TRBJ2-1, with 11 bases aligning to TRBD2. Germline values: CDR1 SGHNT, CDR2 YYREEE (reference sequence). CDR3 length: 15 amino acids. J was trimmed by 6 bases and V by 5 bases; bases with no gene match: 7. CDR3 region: CASSFSGRVPNEQFF. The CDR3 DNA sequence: TGTGCCAGCAGTTTTAGCGGGAGGGTCCCCAATGAGCAGTTCTTC.

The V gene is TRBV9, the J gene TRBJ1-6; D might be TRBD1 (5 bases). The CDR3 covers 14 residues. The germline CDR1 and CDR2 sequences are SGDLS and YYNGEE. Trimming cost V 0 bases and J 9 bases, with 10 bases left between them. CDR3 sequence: CASSVDRGGSPLHF. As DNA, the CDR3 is TGTGCCAGCAGCGTAGATAGGGGCGGTTCACCCCTCCACTTT. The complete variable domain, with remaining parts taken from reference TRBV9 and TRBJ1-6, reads DSGVTQTPKHLITATGQRVTLRCSPRSGDLSVYWYQQSLDQGLQFLIQYYNGEERAKGNILERFSAQQFPDLHSELNLSSLELGDSALYFCASSVDRGGSPLHFGNGTRLTVT.

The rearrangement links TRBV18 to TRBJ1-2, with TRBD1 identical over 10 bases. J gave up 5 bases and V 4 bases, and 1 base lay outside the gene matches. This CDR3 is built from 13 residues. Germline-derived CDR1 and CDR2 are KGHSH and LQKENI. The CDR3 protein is CASSQDRGYGYTF. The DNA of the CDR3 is TGTGCCAGCTCACAGGACAGGGGGTATGGCTACACCTTC.

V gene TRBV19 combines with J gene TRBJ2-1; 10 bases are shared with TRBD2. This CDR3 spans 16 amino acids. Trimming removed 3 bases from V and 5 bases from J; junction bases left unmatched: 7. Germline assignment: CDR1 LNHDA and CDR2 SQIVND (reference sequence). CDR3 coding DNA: TGTGCCAGTAGTATCTGGCAGCGGGGGGGAAACAATGAGCAGTTCTTC. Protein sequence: CASSIWQRGGNNEQFF. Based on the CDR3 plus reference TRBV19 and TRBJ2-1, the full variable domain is DGGITQSPKYLFRKEGQNVTLSCEQNLNHDAMYWYRQDPGQGLRLIYYSQIVNDFQKGDIAEGYSVSREKKESFPLTVTSAQKNPTAFYLCASSIWQRGGNNEQFFGPGTRLTVL.

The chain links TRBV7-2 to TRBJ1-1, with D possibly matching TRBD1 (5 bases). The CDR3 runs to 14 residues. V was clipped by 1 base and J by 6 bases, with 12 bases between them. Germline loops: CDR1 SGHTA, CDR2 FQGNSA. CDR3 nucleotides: TGTGCCAGCAGCTTAGGCAGGGTTAGCTCTGAAGCTTTCTTT. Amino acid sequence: CASSLGRVSSEAFF.

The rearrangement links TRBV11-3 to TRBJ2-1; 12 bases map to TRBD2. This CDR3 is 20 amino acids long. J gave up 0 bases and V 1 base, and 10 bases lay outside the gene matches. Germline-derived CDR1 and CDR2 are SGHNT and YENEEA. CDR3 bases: TGTGCCAGCAGCTTAGCCTTCCCCCCGACTAGCGGGGGCTCCTACAATGAGCAGTTCTTC. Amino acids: CASSLAFPPTSGGSYNEQFF.